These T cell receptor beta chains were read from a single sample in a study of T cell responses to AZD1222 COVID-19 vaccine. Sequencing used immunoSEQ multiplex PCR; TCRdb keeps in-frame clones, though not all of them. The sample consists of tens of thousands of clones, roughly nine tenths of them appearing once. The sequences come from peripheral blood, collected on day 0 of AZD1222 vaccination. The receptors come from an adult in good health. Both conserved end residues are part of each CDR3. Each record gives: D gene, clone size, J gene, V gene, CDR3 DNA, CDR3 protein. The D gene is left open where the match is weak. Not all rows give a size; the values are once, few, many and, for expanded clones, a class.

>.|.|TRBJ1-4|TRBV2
TGTGCCAGCATGAGGCTGACAGCCACAACTAATGAAAAACTGTTTTTT
CASMRLTATTNEKLFF
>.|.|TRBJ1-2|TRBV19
TGTGCCAGTAGTATAGTCCGGGAGAACTATGGCTACACCTTC
CASSIVRENYGYTF
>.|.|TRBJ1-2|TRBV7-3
TGTGCCAGCAGCTTAGACAATAACTATGGCTACACCTTC
CASSLDNNYGYTF
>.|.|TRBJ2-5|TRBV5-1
TGCGCCAGCAGGTTGGAGGGGGATGAGACCCAGTACTTC
CASRLEGDETQYF
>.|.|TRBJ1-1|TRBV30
TGTGCCTGGAAACGGAGTGAAGCTTTCTTT
CAWKRSEAFF
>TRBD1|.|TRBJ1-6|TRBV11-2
TGTGCCAGCAGCTTAGCACAGGGGCCCTCACCCCTCCACTTT
CASSLAQGPSPLHF
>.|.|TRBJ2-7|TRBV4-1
TGCGCCAGCAGCCAGGCTCCGACAGGACCCTACGAGCAGTACTTC
CASSQAPTGPYEQYF
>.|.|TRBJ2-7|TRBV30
TGTGCCTGGACCCCAGCGGGCGCCTACGAGCAGTACTTC
CAWTPAGAYEQYF
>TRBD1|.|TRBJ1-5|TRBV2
TGTGCCAGCAGCACAACAGGGGGCGGAAATCAGCCCCAGCATTTT
CASSTTGGGNQPQHF
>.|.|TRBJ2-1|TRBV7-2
TGTGCCAGCAGCTTTCGGAGGGCGATTGAGCAGTTCTTC
CASSFRRAIEQFF
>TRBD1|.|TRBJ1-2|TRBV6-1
TGTGCCAGCAGGGAAGGGGGGACAGGGTATGGCTACACCTTC
CASREGGTGYGYTF
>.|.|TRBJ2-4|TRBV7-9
TGTGCCAGCCTGGGACCTTCGGGTAACATTCAGTACTTC
CASLGPSGNIQYF
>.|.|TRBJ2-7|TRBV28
TGTGCCAGCAGTTCCACTAGGCCCTACGAGCAGTACTTC
CASSSTRPYEQYF
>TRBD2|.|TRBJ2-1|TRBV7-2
TGTGCCAGCAGCGCCTCGGGGGGGCCCTACAATGAGCAGTTCTTC
CASSASGGPYNEQFF
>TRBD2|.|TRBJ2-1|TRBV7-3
TGTGCCAGCAGCCCACACTCAAGCGGGGGCCCTAATGAGCAGTTCTTC
CASSPHSSGGPNEQFF
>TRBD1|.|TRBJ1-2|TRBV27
TGTGCCAGCAGCCCCCGCGACAGGGGAACTAACTATGGCTACACCTTC
CASSPRDRGTNYGYTF
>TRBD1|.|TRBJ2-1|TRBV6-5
TGTGCCAGCAGTTACAGGGGACAGGGGGATTACAATGAGCAGTTCTTC
CASSYRGQGDYNEQFF
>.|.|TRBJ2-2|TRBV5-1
TGCGCCAGCAGTGTGCCCTTACTAAGCGGGGAGCTGTTTTTT
CASSVPLLSGELFF
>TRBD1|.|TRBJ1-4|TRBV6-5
TGTGCCAGCAGGCGGGGGGGACAGGGGGCTAAAAAACTGTTTTTT
CASRRGGQGAKKLFF
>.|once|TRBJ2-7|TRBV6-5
TGTGCCAGCAGTTTAGGCTCCTACGAGCAGTACTTC
CASSLGSYEQYF
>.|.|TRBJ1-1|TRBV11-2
TGTGCCAGCAGCTTAAACGGGCGAACAGCAGTGGGCACTGAAGCTTTCTTT
CASSLNGRTAVGTEAFF
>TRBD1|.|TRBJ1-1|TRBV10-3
TGTGCCATCAGCCCGGGGACAGGGCTTAACGGCAGCACTGAAGCTTTCTTT
CAISPGTGLNGSTEAFF
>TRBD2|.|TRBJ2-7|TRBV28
TGTGCCAGCAGTATATTAGCGGGAGGCTCGGCCGAGCAGTACTTC
CASSILAGGSAEQYF
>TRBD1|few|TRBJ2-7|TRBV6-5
TGTGCCAGCAGTCAGGACAGGAGGTTCGAGCAGTACTTC
CASSQDRRFEQYF
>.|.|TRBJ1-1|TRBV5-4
TGTGCCAGCAGCGCAGGGTCTCTCTCCCCTGAAGCTTTCTTT
CASSAGSLSPEAFF
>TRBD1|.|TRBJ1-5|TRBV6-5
TGTGCCAGCAGTTACCGCGGGACAGGCAGCAATCAGCCCCAGCATTTT
CASSYRGTGSNQPQHF
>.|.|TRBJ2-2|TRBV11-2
TGTGCCAGCAGCTTAGATCACCGAGGCTACCCAGGGGGGGAGCTGTTTTTT
CASSLDHRGYPGGELFF
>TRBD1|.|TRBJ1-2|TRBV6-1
TGTGCCAGCAGTTTCGAGGGGGCTCTTAGTGGCTACACCTTC
CASSFEGALSGYTF
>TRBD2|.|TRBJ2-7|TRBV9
TGTGCCAGCAGCTCGACTAGCGGGGACCCCTACGAGCAGTACTTC
CASSSTSGDPYEQYF
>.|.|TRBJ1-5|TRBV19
TGTGCCAGTAGTATAGTGGGAGGGCCCCAGCATTTT
CASSIVGGPQHF
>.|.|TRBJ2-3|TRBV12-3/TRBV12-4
TGTGCCAGCAGTTTAGGTCGCTTGGATACGCAGTATTTT
CASSLGRLDTQYF
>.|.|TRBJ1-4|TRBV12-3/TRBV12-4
TGTGCCAGCAGTTTTGGGTCCCAAAAACTGTTTTTT
CASSFGSQKLFF
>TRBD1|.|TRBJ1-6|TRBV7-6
TGTGCCAGCAGCTTAGCGGGATTTGGACAGGGAAAATCACCCCTCCACTTT
CASSLAGFGQGKSPLHF
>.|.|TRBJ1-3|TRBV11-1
TGTGCCAGCAGCTTAGTGCCCAACCCAAACACCATATATTTT
CASSLVPNPNTIYF
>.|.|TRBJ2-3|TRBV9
TGTGCCAGCAGCGTAGAGATAGCGGCTAGCACAGATACGCAGTATTTT
CASSVEIAASTDTQYF
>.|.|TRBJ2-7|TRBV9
TGTGCCAGCAGCCCTACTCTAGGTCTCCCCTACGAGCAGTACTTC
CASSPTLGLPYEQYF
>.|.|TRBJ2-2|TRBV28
TGTGCCAGCAGTTTACTGGCGACCGGGGAGCTGTTTTTT
CASSLLATGELFF
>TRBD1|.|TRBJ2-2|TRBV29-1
TGCAGCGGTAACCACAGGGGCACCGGGGAGCTGTTTTTT
CSGNHRGTGELFF
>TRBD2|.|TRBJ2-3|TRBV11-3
TGTGCCAGCAGCCCCAGCGGTCGGCAGGGAGGGAAAGATACGCAGTATTTT
CASSPSGRQGGKDTQYF
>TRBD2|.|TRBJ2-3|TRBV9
TGTGCCAGCAGCGTGCAGAGCGGGGGGGAGATCGGTACGCAGTATTTT
CASSVQSGGEIGTQYF
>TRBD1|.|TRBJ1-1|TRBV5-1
TGCGCCAGCAGCTCGCGGACAGGAAACACTGAAGCTTTCTTT
CASSSRTGNTEAFF
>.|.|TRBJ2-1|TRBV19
TGTGCCAGTAGTCCACAGGGGGGGTCCTACAATGAGCAGTTCTTC
CASSPQGGSYNEQFF
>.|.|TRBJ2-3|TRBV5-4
TGTGCCAGCAGCTTGACATTCACAGATACGCAGTATTTT
CASSLTFTDTQYF
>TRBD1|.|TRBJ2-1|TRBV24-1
TGTGCCACCAGTGATGGGACAGGGGGCACTGAGCAGTTCTTC
CATSDGTGGTEQFF
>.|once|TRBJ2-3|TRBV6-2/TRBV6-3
TGTGCCAGCAGTTACGTCGGCCTGAGCACAGATACGCAGTATTTT
CASSYVGLSTDTQYF
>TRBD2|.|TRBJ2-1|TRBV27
TGTGCCAGCAGTTCCAAGACTAGCGGGGGGCTAAACAATGAGCAGTTCTTC
CASSSKTSGGLNNEQFF
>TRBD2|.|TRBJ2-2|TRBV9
TGTGCCAGCAGCCCCGGACTAGCTGGCGGGGAGCTGTTTTTT
CASSPGLAGGELFF
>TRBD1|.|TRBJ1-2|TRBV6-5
TGTGCCAGCAGAGGGACAGGCGACGGCTACACCTTC
CASRGTGDGYTF
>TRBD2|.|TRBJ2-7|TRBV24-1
TGTGCCACCAGTGACCCGATGGGACTAGCGGGACCCTACGAGCAGTACTTC
CATSDPMGLAGPYEQYF
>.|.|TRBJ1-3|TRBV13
TGTGCCAGCAGCTTCCCGGGAAGTGGAAACACCATATATTTT
CASSFPGSGNTIYF
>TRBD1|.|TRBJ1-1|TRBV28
TGTGCCAGCAGTCCTGACAGGGTAAACACTGAAGCTTTCTTT
CASSPDRVNTEAFF
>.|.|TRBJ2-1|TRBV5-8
TGTGCCAGCAGCTTGCGGCCTTACAATGAGCAGTTCTTC
CASSLRPYNEQFF
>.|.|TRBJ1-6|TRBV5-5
TGTGCCAGCAGACCCACCGCGGGAGCCTATAATTCACCCCTCCACTTT
CASRPTAGAYNSPLHF
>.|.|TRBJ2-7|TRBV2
TGTGCCAGCAGTGAACGAAGTTACTACGAGCAGTACTTC
CASSERSYYEQYF
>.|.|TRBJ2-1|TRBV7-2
TGTGCCAGCAGCTCGGACAGTTACAATGAGCAGTTCTTC
CASSSDSYNEQFF
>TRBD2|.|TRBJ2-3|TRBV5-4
TGTGCCAGCAGCTTGGCTTTCGGGGGGGATACGCAGTATTTT
CASSLAFGGDTQYF
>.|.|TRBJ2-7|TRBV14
TGTGCCAGCAGCCAAGCTGTGGTGACCCCCGGCGAGCAGTACTTC
CASSQAVVTPGEQYF
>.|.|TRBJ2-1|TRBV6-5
TGTGCCAGCAGTTACGGCCTCCCAACCCAATACAATGAGCAGTTCTTC
CASSYGLPTQYNEQFF
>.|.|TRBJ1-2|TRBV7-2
TGTGCCAGCAGTCAAGCCCCGGGGCCCTATGGCTACACCTTC
CASSQAPGPYGYTF
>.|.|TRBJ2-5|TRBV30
TGTGCCTGGAGCTCTGGAACCCAGGAGACCCAGTACTTC
CAWSSGTQETQYF